These T cell receptor beta chains were read from a single sample in a study of cytomegalovirus exposure and HLA in healthy donors. Profiled with immunoSEQ multiplex PCR; TCRdb holds only in-frame clones, not every one. The table includes roughly 45,000 clones, 70% to 85% detected once. The sequencing sample was made of PBMCs. These receptors all stem from a man aged 25-45 years in good health and CMV-seronegative. Both conserved end residues are trimmed from each CDR3. The size of a clone is reported for some rows only, either as once, few or many, or as a class for expanded clones.

>TRBJ1-1|NA|TRBV2
ATDPQGAGTEAF
>TRBJ1-2|NA|TRBV15
ATSRDFDRVYGYT
>TRBJ2-3|few|TRBV19
ASSIRLPGDTQY
>TRBJ2-2|NA|TRBV4-2
ASSQDPGQGGTGELF
>TRBJ2-3|NA|TRBV15
ATSREAIGRETDNTDTQY
>TRBJ1-2|NA|TRBV4-3
ASSQLSPSNYGYT
>TRBJ1-2|once|TRBV7-9
SSNLRTGGYGYT
>TRBJ2-1|NA|TRBV10-1
ASQQGWDNEQF
>TRBJ2-1|NA|TRBV27
ASSLDYGGYNEQF
>TRBJ2-7|NA|TRBV15
ATSSRRRSYEQY
>TRBJ2-1|NA|TRBV2
ASTRRIFADNEQF
>TRBJ1-5|once|TRBV2
ASSERFLQRISNQPQH
>TRBJ1-3|NA|TRBV15
ATSRDLPGFTGNTIY
>TRBJ2-7|NA|TRBV16
ASSPLGQGYEQY
>TRBJ1-1|NA|TRBV18
ASSPTSSDRGLSMNTEAF
>TRBJ1-4|NA|TRBV2
ASSPFYEKLF
>TRBJ1-5|NA|TRBV6-1
ASSRGGAQH
>TRBJ1-3|NA|TRBV15
ATRSSGNTIY
>TRBJ2-6|NA|TRBV28
ASSSTASGANVLT
>TRBJ1-6|NA|TRBV9
ASSLSSNNSPLH
>TRBJ1-6|NA|TRBV7-2
ASSPRTDSPLH
>TRBJ2-5|NA|TRBV4-1
ASSRTSGNQETQY
>TRBJ2-1|few|TRBV4-3
ASSHRSYNEQF
>TRBJ1-5|NA|TRBV6-6
ASSRTGGGNQPQH
>TRBJ1-4|NA|TRBV10-1
ASRTASNEKLF
>TRBJ2-5|NA|TRBV15
ATSRTQGYETQY
>TRBJ1-2|NA|TRBV5-1
ASSLAGGTGEFGYT
>TRBJ2-5|NA|TRBV2
ASSEELWTGGGETQY